This T cell receptor beta chain appears in the sequencing data of a study of Ad26.COV2.S vaccination and SARS-CoV-2 variants. About the study: Enrollment placed the donor in the COV1001 Ad26.COV2.S trial arm.

Noted treatment: roughly 18 received Ad26.COV2.S at low or high dose, single or two shots; about 5 received placebo; per-sample allocation not given. Samples were taken on day 63 after the first vaccine or placebo injection. Built on an Ad26 vector, the vaccine expressed Wuhan-strain SARS-CoV-2 spike. This CDR3 is 13 amino acids long. Germline values: CDR1 LNHDA, CDR2 SQIVND (reference sequence). V gave up 8 bases and J gave up 6 bases, with 16 bases separating them. The data were produced by immunoSEQ multiplex PCR, yet TCRdb's version contains in-frame clones alone and is incomplete. The sample holds some 480,000 clones; about 83% are singletons and the top ten take roughly 13%.

The chain joins TRBV19 to TRBJ1-2, with TRBD1 as a possible D gene (5 bases). The sequences come from peripheral blood, collected in a trial of Ad26.COV2.S vaccine versus placebo. This TCR derives from a person between 18 and 65 years old who received the Ad26.COV2.S COVID-19 vaccine or a placebo. CDR3 residues: CASRDSPGDGYTF. CDR3 sequence (DNA): TGTGCCAGTCGTGACAGCCCTGGCGATGGCTACACCTTC.